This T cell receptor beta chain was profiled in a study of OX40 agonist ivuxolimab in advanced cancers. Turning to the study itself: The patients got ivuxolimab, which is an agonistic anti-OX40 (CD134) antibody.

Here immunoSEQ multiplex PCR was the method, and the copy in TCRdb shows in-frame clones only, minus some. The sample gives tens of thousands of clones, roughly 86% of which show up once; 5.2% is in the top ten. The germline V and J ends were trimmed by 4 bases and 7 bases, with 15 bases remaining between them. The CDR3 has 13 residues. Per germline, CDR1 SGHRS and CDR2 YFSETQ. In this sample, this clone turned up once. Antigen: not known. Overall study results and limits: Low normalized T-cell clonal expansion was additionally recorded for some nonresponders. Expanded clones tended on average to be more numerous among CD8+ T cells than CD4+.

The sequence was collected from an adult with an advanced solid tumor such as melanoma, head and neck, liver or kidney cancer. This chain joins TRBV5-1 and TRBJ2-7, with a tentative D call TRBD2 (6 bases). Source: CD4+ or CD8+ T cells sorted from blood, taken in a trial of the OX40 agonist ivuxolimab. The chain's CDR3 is CASSGGTLYEQYF. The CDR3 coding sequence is TGCGCCAGCAGCGGGGGGACTTTATATGAGCAGTACTTC.